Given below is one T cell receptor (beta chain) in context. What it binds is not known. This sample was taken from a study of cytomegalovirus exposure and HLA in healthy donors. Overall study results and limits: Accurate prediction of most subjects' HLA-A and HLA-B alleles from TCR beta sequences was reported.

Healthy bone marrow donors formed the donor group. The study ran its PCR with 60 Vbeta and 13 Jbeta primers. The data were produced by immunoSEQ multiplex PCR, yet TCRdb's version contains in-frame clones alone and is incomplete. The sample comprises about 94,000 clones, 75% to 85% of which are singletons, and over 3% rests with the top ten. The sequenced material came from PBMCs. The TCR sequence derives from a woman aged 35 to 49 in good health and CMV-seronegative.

CDR3 protein: CASSQDGGAFREAFF. In DNA form, the CDR3 reads TGCGCCAGCAGCCAAGACGGGGGGGCCTTTAGGGAAGCTTTCTTT. The genes are TRBV4-1 and TRBJ1-1, with D possibly being TRBD1 (6 bases). Trimming shortened V by 0 bases and J by 8 bases, and 16 bases separated the two germline ends. Germline lookup yields CDR1 MGHRA and CDR2 YSYEKL. CDR3 size: 15 residues.